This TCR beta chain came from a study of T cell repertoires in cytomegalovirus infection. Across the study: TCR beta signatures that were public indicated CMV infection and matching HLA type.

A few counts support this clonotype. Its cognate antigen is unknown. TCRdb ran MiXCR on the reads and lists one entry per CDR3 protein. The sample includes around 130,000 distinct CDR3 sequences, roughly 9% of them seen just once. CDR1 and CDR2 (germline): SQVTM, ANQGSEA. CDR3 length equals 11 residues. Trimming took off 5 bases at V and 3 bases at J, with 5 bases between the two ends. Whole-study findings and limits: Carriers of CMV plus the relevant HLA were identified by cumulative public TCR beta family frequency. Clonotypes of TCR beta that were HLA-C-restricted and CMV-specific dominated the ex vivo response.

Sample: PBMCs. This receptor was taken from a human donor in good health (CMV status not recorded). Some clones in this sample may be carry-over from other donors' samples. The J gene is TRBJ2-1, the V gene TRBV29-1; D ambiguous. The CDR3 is CSVLDYNEQFF. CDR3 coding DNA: TGCAGCGTTTTAGACTACAATGAGCAGTTCTTC.